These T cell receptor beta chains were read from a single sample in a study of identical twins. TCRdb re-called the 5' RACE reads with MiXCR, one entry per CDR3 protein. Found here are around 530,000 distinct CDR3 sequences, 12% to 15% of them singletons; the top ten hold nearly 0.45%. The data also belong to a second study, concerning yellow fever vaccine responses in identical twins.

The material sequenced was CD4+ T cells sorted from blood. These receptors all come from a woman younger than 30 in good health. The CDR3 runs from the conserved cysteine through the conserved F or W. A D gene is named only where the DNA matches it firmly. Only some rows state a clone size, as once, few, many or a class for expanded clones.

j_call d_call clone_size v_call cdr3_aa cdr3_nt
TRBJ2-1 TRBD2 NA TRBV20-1 CSTAGTSGIHEQFF TGCAGTACCGCCGGGACTAGCGGGATCCATGAGCAGTTCTTC
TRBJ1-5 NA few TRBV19 CASTTTVGSNQPQHF TGTGCCAGTACCACCACCGTGGGGAGCAATCAGCCCCAGCATTTT
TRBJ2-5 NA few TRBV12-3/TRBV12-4 CASTPSSWGETQYF TGTGCCAGCACCCCGAGCAGCTGGGGAGAGACCCAGTACTTC
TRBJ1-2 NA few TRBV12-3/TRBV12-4 CASSWAGSYGYTF TGTGCCAGCAGCTGGGCGGGGTCCTATGGCTACACCTTC
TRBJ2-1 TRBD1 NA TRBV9 CASSVGDRGNIDEQFF TGTGCCAGCAGCGTAGGGGACAGGGGGAATATAGATGAGCAGTTCTTC
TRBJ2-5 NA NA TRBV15 CATSRDRGTGPAGETQYF TGTGCCACCAGCAGAGATAGGGGAACGGGGCCGGCTGGAGAGACCCAGTACTTC
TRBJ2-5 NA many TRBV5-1 CASSLGRRETQYF TGTGCCAGCAGCTTAGGACGGAGGGAGACCCAGTACTTC
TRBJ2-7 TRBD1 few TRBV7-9 CASSQPSQGQGSYEQYF TGTGCCAGCAGCCAACCCAGCCAGGGACAGGGTTCCTACGAGCAGTACTTC
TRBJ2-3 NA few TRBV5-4 CASSLVQLGDTQYF TGTGCCAGCAGCTTGGTACAGCTAGGGGATACGCAGTATTTT
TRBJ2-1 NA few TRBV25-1 CASSEGGQYNEQFF TGTGCCAGCAGTGAGGGGGGACAGTACAATGAGCAGTTCTTC
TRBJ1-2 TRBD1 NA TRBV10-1 CASSESRFGTGGTGYTF TGCGCCAGCAGTGAGTCGAGATTCGGAACAGGGGGTACTGGCTACACCTTC
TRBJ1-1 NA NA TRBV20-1 CSARTAFWGNTEAFF TGCAGTGCTAGGACGGCCTTCTGGGGTAACACTGAAGCTTTCTTT
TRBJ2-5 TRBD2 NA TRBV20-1 CSARLAGPETQYF TGCAGTGCTAGACTAGCGGGGCCAGAGACCCAGTACTTC
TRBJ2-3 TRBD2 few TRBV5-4 CASSFPLAGNTDTQYF TGTGCCAGCAGCTTCCCCCTAGCGGGAAACACAGATACGCAGTATTTT
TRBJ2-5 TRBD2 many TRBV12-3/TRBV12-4 CASSLGSGLDQETQYF TGTGCCAGCAGTTTAGGTTCGGGACTAGACCAAGAGACCCAGTACTTC
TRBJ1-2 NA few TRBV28 CASSRQERGYTF TGTGCCAGCAGTAGGCAAGAACGGGGCTACACCTTC
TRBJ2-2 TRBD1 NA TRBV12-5 CASGLLTGANTGELFF TGTGCTAGTGGTTTGCTAACAGGGGCGAACACCGGGGAGCTGTTTTTT
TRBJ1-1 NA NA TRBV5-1 CASSDAGKNTEAFF TGCGCCAGCAGCGACGCCGGTAAGAACACTGAAGCTTTCTTT
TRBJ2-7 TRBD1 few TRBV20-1 CSAATGTGFVHEQYF TGCAGTGCTGCGACCGGGACAGGGTTTGTTCACGAGCAGTACTTC
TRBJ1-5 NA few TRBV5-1 CPENQPQHF TGCCCGGAAAATCAGCCCCAGCATTTT
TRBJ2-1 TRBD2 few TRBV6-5 CASSYSPSGRKGNEQFF TGTGCCAGCAGTTACTCACCTAGCGGGAGAAAAGGCAATGAGCAGTTCTTC
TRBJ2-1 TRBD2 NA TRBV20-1 CSAASGSGYNEQFF TGCAGTGCTGCTAGCGGGAGCGGTTACAATGAGCAGTTCTTC
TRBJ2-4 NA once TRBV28 CASSETGSAKNIQYF TGTGCCAGCAGCGAAACAGGGTCAGCCAAAAACATTCAGTACTTC